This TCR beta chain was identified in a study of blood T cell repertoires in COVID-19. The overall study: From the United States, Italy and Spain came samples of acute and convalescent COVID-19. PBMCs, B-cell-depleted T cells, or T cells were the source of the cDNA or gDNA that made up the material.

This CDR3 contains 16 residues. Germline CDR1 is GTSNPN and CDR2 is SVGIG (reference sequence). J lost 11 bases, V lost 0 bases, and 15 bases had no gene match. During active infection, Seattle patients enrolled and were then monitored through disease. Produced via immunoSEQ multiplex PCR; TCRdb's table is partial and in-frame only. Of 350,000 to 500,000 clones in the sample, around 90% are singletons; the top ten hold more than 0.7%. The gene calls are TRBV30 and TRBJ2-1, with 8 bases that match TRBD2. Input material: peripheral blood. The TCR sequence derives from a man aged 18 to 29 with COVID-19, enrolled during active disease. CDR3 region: CAWSVSGTSGPGKQFF. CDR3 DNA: TGTGCCTGGAGTGTATCTGGAACTAGCGGTCCTGGTAAGCAGTTCTTC.